The clone carrying this TCR beta chain was counted at least ten times. The antigen remains unidentified. This sample is drawn from a study of T-cell reconstitution after alpha-beta-depleted transplantation in children. Notes on the study in general: Once a year had passed after transplant, T-cell counts and diversity came mostly from newly produced T cells. There were reportedly several hundred expanded graft clones from which alpha-beta T cells came about two months after transplant.

Unique molecular identifiers tagged the TCRbeta library. TCRdb re-analysed the PCR reads in MiXCR, keeping a single row per CDR3 protein. The sample holds some 220,000 distinct CDR3 sequences; approximately 11% are singletons and the top ten take about 28%. This clonotype originated in a child under two years old with acute myeloid leukemia, due to receive a stem cell transplant. Sequencing used PBMCs, obtained before TCRalphabeta/CD19-depleted stem cell transplant.

The CDR3 sequence is CASSLAGVAGGYNEQFF. For the CDR3, the DNA is TGTGCCAGCAGCTTGGCCGGGGTAGCGGGAGGGTACAATGAGCAGTTCTTC. The chain combines TRBV5-5 with TRBJ2-1; 11 nucleotides line up with TRBD2. J was trimmed by 4 bases and V by 0 bases; bases with no gene match: 6. The CDR3 runs 17 residues. CDR1 and CDR2 (germline): SGHKS, YYEKEE (reference sequence).